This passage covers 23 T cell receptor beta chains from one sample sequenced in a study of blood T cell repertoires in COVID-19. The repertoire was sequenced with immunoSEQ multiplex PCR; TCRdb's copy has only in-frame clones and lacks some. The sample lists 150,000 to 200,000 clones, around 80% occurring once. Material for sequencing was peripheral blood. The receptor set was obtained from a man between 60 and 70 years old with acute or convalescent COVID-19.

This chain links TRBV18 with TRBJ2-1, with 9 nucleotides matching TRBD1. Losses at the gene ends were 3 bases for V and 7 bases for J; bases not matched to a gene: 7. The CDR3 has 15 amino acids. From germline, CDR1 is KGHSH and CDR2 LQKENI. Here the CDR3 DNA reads TGTGCCAGCTCACCTGACACTGACAGGGGGAATGAGCAGTTCTTC. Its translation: CASSPDTDRGNEQFF.

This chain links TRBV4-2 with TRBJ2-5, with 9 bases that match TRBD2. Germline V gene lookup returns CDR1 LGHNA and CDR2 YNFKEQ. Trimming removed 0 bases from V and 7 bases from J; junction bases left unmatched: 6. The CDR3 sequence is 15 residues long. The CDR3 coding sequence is TGTGCCAGCAGCCAAGAGACTAGCGGTGGGGGGACCCAGTACTTC. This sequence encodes CASSQETSGGGTQYF.

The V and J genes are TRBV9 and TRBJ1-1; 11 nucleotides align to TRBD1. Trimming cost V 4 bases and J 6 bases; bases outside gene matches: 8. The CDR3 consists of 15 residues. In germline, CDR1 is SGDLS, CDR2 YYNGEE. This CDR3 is CASSSTGQGASEAFF. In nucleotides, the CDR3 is TGTGCCAGCAGCTCCACCGGACAGGGGGCCTCTGAAGCTTTCTTT. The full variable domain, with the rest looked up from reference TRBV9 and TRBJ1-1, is DSGVTQTPKHLITATGQRVTLRCSPRSGDLSVYWYQQSLDQGLQFLIQYYNGEERAKGNILERFSAQQFPDLHSELNLSSLELGDSALYFCASSSTGQGASEAFFGQGTRLTVV.

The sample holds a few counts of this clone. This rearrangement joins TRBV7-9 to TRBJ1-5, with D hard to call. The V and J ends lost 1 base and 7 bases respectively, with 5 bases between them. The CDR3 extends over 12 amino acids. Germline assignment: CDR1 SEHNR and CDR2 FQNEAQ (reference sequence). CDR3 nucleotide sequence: TGTGCCAGCAGCTTAGGTGAGCAGCCCCAGCATTTT. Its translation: CASSLGEQPQHF. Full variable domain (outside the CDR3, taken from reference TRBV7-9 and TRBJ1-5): DTGVSQNPRHKITKRGQNVTFRCDPISEHNRLYWYRQTLGQGPEFLTYFQNEAQLEKSRLLSDRFSAERPKGSFSTLEIQRTEQGDSAMYLCASSLGEQPQHFGDGTRLSIL.

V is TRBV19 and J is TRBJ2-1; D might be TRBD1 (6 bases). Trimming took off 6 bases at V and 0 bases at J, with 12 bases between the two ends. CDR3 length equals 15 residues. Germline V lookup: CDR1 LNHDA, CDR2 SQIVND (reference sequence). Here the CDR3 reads CASSPTGSSYNEQFF. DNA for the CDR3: TGTGCCAGTAGCCCTACAGGGAGCTCCTACAATGAGCAGTTCTTC.

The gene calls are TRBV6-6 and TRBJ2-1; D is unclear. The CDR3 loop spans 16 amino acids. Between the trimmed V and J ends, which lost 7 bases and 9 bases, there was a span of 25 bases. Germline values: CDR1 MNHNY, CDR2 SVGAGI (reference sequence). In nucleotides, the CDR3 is TGTGCCAGCACCCCTCGAGCGAGTCCGACCTTGGTTGAGCAGTTCTTC. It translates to CASTPRASPTLVEQFF.

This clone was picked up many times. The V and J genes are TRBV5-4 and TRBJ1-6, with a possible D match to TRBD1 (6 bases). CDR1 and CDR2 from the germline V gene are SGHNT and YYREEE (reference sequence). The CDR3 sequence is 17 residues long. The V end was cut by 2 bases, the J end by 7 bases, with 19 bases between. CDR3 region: CASSFLQAARGNSPLHF. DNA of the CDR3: TGTGCCAGCAGCTTCCTACAGGCGGCTAGGGGGAATTCACCCCTCCACTTT.

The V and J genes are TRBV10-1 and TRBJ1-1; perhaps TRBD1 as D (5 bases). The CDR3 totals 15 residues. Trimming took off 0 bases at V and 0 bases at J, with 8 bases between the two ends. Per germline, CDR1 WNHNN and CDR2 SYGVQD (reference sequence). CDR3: CASSESTGVNTEAFF. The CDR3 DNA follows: TGCGCCAGCAGTGAGTCGACGGGGGTGAACACTGAAGCTTTCTTT.

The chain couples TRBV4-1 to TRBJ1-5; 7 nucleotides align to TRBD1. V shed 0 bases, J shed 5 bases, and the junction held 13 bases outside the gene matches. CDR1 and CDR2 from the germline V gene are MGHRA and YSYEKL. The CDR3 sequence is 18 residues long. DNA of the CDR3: TGCGCCAGCAGCCAAGATCGTAGGAGGGACAGTATCGATCAGCCCCAGCATTTT. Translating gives CASSQDRRRDSIDQPQHF.

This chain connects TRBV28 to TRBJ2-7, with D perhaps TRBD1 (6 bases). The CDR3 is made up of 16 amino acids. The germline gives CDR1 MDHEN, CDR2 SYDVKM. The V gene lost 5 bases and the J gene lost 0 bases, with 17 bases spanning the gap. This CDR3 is CASSPIDRSSSYEQYF. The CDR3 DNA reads TGTGCCAGCAGTCCTATAGACAGGAGTAGCTCCTACGAGCAGTACTTC.

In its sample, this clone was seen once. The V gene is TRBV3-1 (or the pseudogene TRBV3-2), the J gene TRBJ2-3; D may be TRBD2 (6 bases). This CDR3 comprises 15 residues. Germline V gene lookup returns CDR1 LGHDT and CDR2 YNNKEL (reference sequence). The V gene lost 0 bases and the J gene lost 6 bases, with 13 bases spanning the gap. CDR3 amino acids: CASSQDGRGADTQYF. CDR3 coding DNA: TGTGCCAGCAGCCAAGACGGGCGGGGTGCCGATACGCAGTATTTT.

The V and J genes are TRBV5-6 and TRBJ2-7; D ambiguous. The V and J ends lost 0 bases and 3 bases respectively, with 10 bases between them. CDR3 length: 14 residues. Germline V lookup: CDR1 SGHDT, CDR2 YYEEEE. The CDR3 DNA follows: TGTGCCAGCAGCTTGGGTGGTTACGGCTACGAGCAGTACTTC. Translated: CASSLGGYGYEQYF.

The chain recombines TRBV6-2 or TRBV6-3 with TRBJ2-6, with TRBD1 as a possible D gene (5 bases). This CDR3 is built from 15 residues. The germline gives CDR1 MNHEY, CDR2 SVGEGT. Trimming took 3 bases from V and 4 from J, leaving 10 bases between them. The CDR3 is CASSYQGTGANVLTF. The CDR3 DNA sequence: TGTGCCAGCAGTTATCAGGGAACCGGGGCCAACGTCCTGACTTTC.

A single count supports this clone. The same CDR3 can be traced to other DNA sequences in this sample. The CDR3 DNA follows: TGTGCCTGGAGCCTACAGGGCAACGAGCAGTACTTC. Its translation: CAWSLQGNEQYF. The gene calls are TRBV30 and TRBJ2-7; TRBD1 is a possible D gene (6 bases). Germline V gene lookup returns CDR1 GTSNPN and CDR2 SVGIG (reference sequence). Trimming left V 3 bases short and J 5 bases short, with 11 bases between. This CDR3 is built from 12 residues.

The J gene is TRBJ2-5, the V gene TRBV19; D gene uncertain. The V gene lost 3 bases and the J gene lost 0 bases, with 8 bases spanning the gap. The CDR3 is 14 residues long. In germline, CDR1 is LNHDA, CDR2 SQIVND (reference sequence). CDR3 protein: CASSIPANQETQYF. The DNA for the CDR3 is TGTGCCAGTAGTATTCCAGCGAACCAAGAGACCCAGTACTTC. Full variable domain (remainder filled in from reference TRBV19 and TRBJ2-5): DGGITQSPKYLFRKEGQNVTLSCEQNLNHDAMYWYRQDPGQGLRLIYYSQIVNDFQKGDIAEGYSVSREKKESFPLTVTSAQKNPTAFYLCASSIPANQETQYFGPGTRLLVL.

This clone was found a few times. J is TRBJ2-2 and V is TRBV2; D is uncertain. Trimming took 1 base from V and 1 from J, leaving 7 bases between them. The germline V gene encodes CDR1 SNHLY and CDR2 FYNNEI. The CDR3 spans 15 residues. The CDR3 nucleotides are TGTGCCAGCAGTGAAGTAGCACAGAACACCGGGGAGCTGTTTTTT. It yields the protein CASSEVAQNTGELFF.

The CDR3 DNA reads TGTGCCAGCAGCTTCGACTTGAGCTCCTACAATGAGCAGTTCTTC. It codes for CASSFDLSSYNEQFF. The chain is built from TRBV7-9 and TRBJ2-1, with unresolved D. Germline V gives CDR1 SEHNR, CDR2 FQNEAQ (reference sequence). The germline V and J ends were trimmed by 3 bases and 0 bases, with 9 bases remaining between them. CDR3 length: 15 amino acids. Drawing the rest from reference TRBV7-9 and TRBJ2-1, the complete variable domain is DTGVSQNPRHKITKRGQNVTFRCDPISEHNRLYWYRQTLGQGPEFLTYFQNEAQLEKSRLLSDRFSAERPKGSFSTLEIQRTEQGDSAMYLCASSFDLSSYNEQFFGPGTRLTVL.

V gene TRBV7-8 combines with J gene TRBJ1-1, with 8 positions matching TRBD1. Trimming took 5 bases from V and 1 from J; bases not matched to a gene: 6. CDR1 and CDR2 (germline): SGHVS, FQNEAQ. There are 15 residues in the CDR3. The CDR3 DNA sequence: TGTGCCAGCAGCAAGCGGACAGGGCCGAACACTGAAGCTTTCTTT. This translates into CASSKRTGPNTEAFF.

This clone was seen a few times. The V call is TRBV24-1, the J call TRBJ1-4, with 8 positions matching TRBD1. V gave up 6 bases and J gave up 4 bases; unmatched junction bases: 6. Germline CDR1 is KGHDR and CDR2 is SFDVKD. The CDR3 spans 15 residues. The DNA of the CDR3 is TGTGCCACCAGTAGTCCCGGGACAGGTAATGAAAAACTGTTTTTT. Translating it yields CATSSPGTGNEKLFF.

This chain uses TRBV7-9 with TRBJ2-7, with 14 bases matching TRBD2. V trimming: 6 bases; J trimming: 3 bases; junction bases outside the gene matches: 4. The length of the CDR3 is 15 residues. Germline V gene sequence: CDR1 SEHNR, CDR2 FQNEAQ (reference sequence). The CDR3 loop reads CASRTSGGAGYEQYF. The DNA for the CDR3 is TGTGCCAGCAGGACTAGCGGGGGGGCCGGCTACGAGCAGTACTTC. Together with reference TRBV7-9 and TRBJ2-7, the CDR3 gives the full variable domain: DTGVSQNPRHKITKRGQNVTFRCDPISEHNRLYWYRQTLGQGPEFLTYFQNEAQLEKSRLLSDRFSAERPKGSFSTLEIQRTEQGDSAMYLCASRTSGGAGYEQYFGPGTRLTVT.

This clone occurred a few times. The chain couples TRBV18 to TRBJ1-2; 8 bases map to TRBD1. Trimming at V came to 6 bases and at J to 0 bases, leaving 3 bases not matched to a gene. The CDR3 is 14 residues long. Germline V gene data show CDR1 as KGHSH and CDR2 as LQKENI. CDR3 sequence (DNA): TGTGCCAGCTCCACGGACAGGGCTAACTATGGCTACACCTTC. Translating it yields CASSTDRANYGYTF. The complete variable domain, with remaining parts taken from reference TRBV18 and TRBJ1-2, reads NAGVMQNPRHLVRRRGQEARLRCSPMKGHSHVYWYRQLPEEGLKFMVYLQKENIIDESGMPKERFSAEFPKEGPSILRIQQVVRGDSAAYFCASSTDRANYGYTFGSGTRLTVV.

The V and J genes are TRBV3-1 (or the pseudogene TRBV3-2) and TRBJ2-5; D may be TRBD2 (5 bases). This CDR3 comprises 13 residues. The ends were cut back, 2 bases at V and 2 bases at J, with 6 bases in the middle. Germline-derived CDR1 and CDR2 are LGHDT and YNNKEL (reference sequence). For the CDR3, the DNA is TGTGCCAGCAGCCAACAGCGGCAAGAGACCCAGTACTTC. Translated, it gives CASSQQRQETQYF.

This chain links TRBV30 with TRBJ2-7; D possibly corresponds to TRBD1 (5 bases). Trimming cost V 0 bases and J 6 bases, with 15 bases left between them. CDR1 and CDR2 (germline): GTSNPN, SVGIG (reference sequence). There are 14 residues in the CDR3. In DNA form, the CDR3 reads TGTGCCTGGAGTGTCCCCTCTCAGGGTTTCGAGCAGTACTTC. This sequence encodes CAWSVPSQGFEQYF.